This paragraph reports one TCR beta chain. The target antigen is unknown. The data derive from a study of PD-1 blockade in mismatch repair-deficient tumors. Using immunoSEQ multiplex PCR, the repertoire was profiled, and TCRdb retains in-frame clones only, with some absent. Among 120,000 or so clones, roughly 86% were seen once, and the ten largest hold roughly 12%. TCRs were sequenced from a few patients responding to pembrolizumab. Study-wide results and caveats: Tumor-resident clones, often absent from pretreatment blood, expanded after pembrolizumab and then contracted.

The TCR was taken from an adult with mismatch repair-deficient cancer. Sequencing used peripheral blood, obtained approximately 72 weeks after starting pembrolizumab.

Here the CDR3 reads CASSPRRLTYEQYF. The CDR3, as DNA: TGCGCCAGCAGCCCAAGGAGGCTCACCTACGAGCAGTACTTC. The rearrangement uses TRBV5-1 and TRBJ2-7, with D possibly matching TRBD2 (5 bases). V dropped 4 bases and J dropped 2 bases, with 13 bases sitting between them. The CDR3 totals 14 residues. From germline, CDR1 is SGHRS and CDR2 YFSETQ.